These T cell receptor beta chains were read from a single sample in a study of T-cell memory formation after mild COVID-19. TCRdb used MiXCR to reprocess the 5' RACE reads, holding one entry per CDR3 protein. The sample lists more than 70,000 distinct CDR3 sequences, approximately 13% occurring once. The sequenced sample was PBMCs or a T cell subset sorted from them (not recorded which). The receptors shown here come from an adult woman who had mild COVID-19 (a few samples of this study predate the infection). Cell type and time point are not known. Each CDR3 is given with its conserved first and last residue. The D gene is left open where the match is weak. Sizes are listed as how often the clone was seen (once, few, many) or a class if it is expanded.

D gene	V gene	clone size	J gene	CDR3 length	CDR3 protein	CDR3 DNA
-	TRBV12-3/TRBV12-4	few	TRBJ2-7	14	CASSLSLGPHEQYF	TGTGCCAGCAGTTTATCGTTAGGACCCCACGAGCAGTACTTC